The rows below give T cell receptor beta chains drawn from one sample of a study of T-cell reconstitution after alpha-beta-depleted transplantation in children. One entry per CDR3 protein, called by TCRdb with MiXCR from the PCR reads. The repertoire holds around 600,000 distinct CDR3 sequences, with roughly 15% as singletons. Material: PBMCs from the stem cell graft donor, obtained from the stem cell graft. The origin of the receptors is a human donor who donated a stem cell graft to a child with acute myeloid leukemia. The conserved cysteine and the conserved F or W are not part of the CDR3 here.

cdr3_aa,v_call,j_call
SVRTSGVANEQF,TRBV20-1,TRBJ2-1
SVQANTEAF,TRBV29-1,TRBJ1-1
ASSLFGADQPQH,TRBV11-2,TRBJ1-5
ASSHRPLAVLSTGELF,TRBV6-5,TRBJ2-2
ASSLNGGAGETQY,TRBV12-3/TRBV12-4,TRBJ2-5
ASSQASEQY,TRBV12-3/TRBV12-4,TRBJ2-7
ASSIGLDRMTEAF,TRBV5-1,TRBJ1-1
ASSLAGADPEDEQF,TRBV7-8,TRBJ2-1
ASSLEDRGPTDTQY,TRBV12-3/TRBV12-4,TRBJ2-3
ASSLVAGETDTQY,TRBV7-2,TRBJ2-3
ASSEWGARSNQPQH,TRBV10-2,TRBJ1-5
ASAPIRGGFGGYT,TRBV6-1,TRBJ1-2
ASSQAPQGNSEAF,TRBV4-3,TRBJ1-1
ASSPRQGRSYNEQF,TRBV27,TRBJ2-1
ATSRQTGTYEQY,TRBV15,TRBJ2-7
SARAWQGGETQY,TRBV20-1,TRBJ2-5
SVGWGSGNTIY,TRBV29-1,TRBJ1-3
ASSYSWLAGGSTDTQY,TRBV6-5,TRBJ2-3
ASSLSDEYYGYT,TRBV5-1,TRBJ1-2
ASSLVSPGYEQY,TRBV7-8,TRBJ2-7
SAREDRGDTEAF,TRBV20-1,TRBJ1-1
STRETGADSYEQY,TRBV20-1,TRBJ2-7
ASSPPSEETQY,TRBV7-9,TRBJ2-5
ASSQTGTGFIQY,TRBV4-3,TRBJ2-4